This entry lists 15 T cell receptor beta chains sequenced from one sample in a study of neoadjuvant anti-PD-1 for oral cavity cancer. Profiled with immunoSEQ multiplex PCR; TCRdb holds only in-frame clones, not every one. This table has around 9,800 clones, about 50% appearing once. This material consisted of tumor tissue, taken before nivolumab (anti-PD-1) treatment. These receptors all stem from a person aged 35-79 years with oral cavity squamous cell carcinoma.

This clone was detected only once. The rearrangement links TRBV10-1 to TRBJ2-6; D may be TRBD2 (5 bases). V was pared by 4 bases and J by 5 bases, with 21 bases between. Per germline, CDR1 WNHNN and CDR2 SYGVQD (reference sequence). This CDR3 contains 18 residues. CDR3 protein: CASSARGRSQSRANVLTF. In DNA form, the CDR3 reads TGCGCCAGCAGTGCTCGGGGAAGATCGCAAAGTCGGGCCAACGTCCTGACTTTC.

V and J are TRBV5-3 and TRBJ1-2, with 12 bases fitting TRBD1. TRBV5-3 is an open reading frame, and its role is uncertain. The CDR3 has 15 amino acids. Trimming took 4 bases from V and 6 from J; bases not matched to a gene: 7. CDR3 in amino acids: CARSETGTGGNGYTF. The CDR3 coding sequence is TGTGCCAGAAGCGAAACCGGGACAGGGGGCAATGGCTACACCTTC.

This clone was picked up a small number of times. The CDR3 sequence is CASSRTTDSYEQYF. The CDR3 DNA sequence: TGTGCCAGCAGCCGAACGACAGATTCATACGAGCAGTACTTC. The chain employs TRBV28 and TRBJ2-7; tentative D call: TRBD1 (5 bases). This CDR3 has 14 residues. Trimming cost V 6 bases and J 4 bases, with 16 bases left between them. The germline gives CDR1 MDHEN, CDR2 SYDVKM.

This clone occurred once. The rearrangement links TRBV5-1 to TRBJ2-7; tentatively, D is TRBD2 (8 bases). The ends were cut back, 4 bases at V and 6 bases at J, with 11 bases in the middle. CDR1 is SGHRS and CDR2 is YFSETQ in the germline V gene. The CDR3 has 12 amino acids. CDR3: CASSREGAEQYF. The CDR3 DNA follows: TGCGCCAGCAGCCGGGAGGGGGCCGAGCAGTACTTC. Full variable domain (rest looked up from reference TRBV5-1 and TRBJ2-7): KAGVTQTPRYLIKTRGQQVTLSCSPISGHRSVSWYQQTPGQGLQFLFEYFSETQRNKGNFPGRFSGRQFSNSRSEMNVSTLELGDSALYLCASSREGAEQYFGPGTRLTVT.

The chain combines TRBV30 with TRBJ1-2; 8 bases are shared with TRBD1. V shed 3 bases and J 5 bases; nucleotides not matched to a gene: 5. The CDR3 length is 13 residues. Germline V lookup: CDR1 GTSNPN, CDR2 SVGIG (reference sequence). The CDR3 is CAWSFTGGYGYTF. The CDR3 DNA is TGTGCCTGGAGCTTTACAGGGGGATATGGCTACACCTTC.

The chain has TRBV29-1 and TRBJ1-2; tentative D call: TRBD1 (6 bases). Germline-derived CDR1 and CDR2 are SQVTM and ANQGSEA. This CDR3 is 17 amino acids long. The V end lost 6 bases, the J end lost 1 base, and 24 bases lay between the germline ends. The CDR3 region has the DNA TGCAGCGTCCTAGGGGGGTATACAGGGAGTGTTAACTATGGCTACACCTTC. Encoded protein: CSVLGGYTGSVNYGYTF. The entire variable domain, with the rest obtained from reference TRBV29-1 and TRBJ1-2, is as follows: SAVISQKPSRDICQRGTSLTIQCQVDSQVTMMFWYRQQPGQSLTLIATANQGSEATYESGFVIDKFPISRPNLTFSTLTVSNMSPEDSSIYLCSVLGGYTGSVNYGYTFGSGTRLTVV.

The V call is TRBV5-6, the J call TRBJ2-3, with 11 bases matching TRBD2. Looked up from germline, CDR1 is SGHDT and CDR2 is YYEEEE. The CDR3 is made up of 14 amino acids. V dropped 2 bases and J dropped 10; count of bases not matched to a gene: 6. CDR3 nucleotides: TGTGCCAGCAGCTTAGGGACTAGCGGCCACCCGCAGTATTTT. This encodes CASSLGTSGHPQYF. The variable domain in full, completed from reference TRBV5-6 and TRBJ2-3, reads DAGVTQSPTHLIKTRGQQVTLRCSPKSGHDTVSWYQQALGQGPQFIFQYYEEEERQRGNFPDRFSGHQFPNYSSELNVNALLLGDSALYLCASSLGTSGHPQYFGPGTRLTVL.

The DNA for the CDR3 is TGTGCCAGTAGTTCACTGGACAGGAACACTGAAGCTTTCTTT. Amino acid sequence: CASSSLDRNTEAFF. This chain links TRBV19 with TRBJ1-1; a possible D gene is TRBD1 (6 bases). CDR1 and CDR2 from the germline V gene are LNHDA and SQIVND (reference sequence). Trimming removed 5 bases at V and 1 base at J, with 11 bases between. This CDR3 has 14 amino acids.

This clone was seen more than once but under ten times. This chain connects TRBV7-8 to TRBJ2-7; weak D call: TRBD1 (6 bases). Trimming cost V 1 base and J 0 bases, with 10 bases left between them. The germline V gene has CDR1 SGHVS and CDR2 FQNEAQ. The CDR3 sequence is 15 residues long. CDR3 coding DNA: TGTGCCAGCAGCTTAGGGGGGACATCCTCCTACGAGCAGTACTTC. Translated: CASSLGGTSSYEQYF.

In its sample, this clone was seen a few times. The V gene is TRBV6-5, the J gene TRBJ1-3; D is unclear. Germline V gene sequence: CDR1 MNHEY, CDR2 SVGAGI. V lost 0 bases and J lost 3, with 3 bases in between. This CDR3 region has 13 residues. The CDR3 here is CASSYSSGNTIYF. CDR3 bases: TGTGCCAGCAGTTACTCGAGTGGAAACACCATATATTTT.

This chain joins TRBV5-1 and TRBJ1-1, with D possibly matching TRBD1 (6 bases). CDR3 length: 13 residues. Germline loops: CDR1 SGHRS, CDR2 YFSETQ. Deletions cut 0 bases from V and 3 bases from J, with 6 bases between. As DNA, the CDR3 is TGCGCCAGCAGCTTGGCAGGGGACACTGAAGCTTTCTTT. The encoded protein is CASSLAGDTEAFF.

The genes are TRBV4-3 and TRBJ1-3; D is perhaps TRBD1 (6 bases). The CDR3 extends over 16 amino acids. Looked up from germline, CDR1 is LGHNA and CDR2 is YSLEER. The V end lost 2 bases, the J end lost 1 base, and 12 bases lay between the germline ends. CDR3 amino acids: CASSQQAGDSGNTIYF. The CDR3 nucleotides read TGCGCCAGCAGCCAACAGGCAGGGGATTCTGGAAACACCATATATTTT.

The CDR3: CASSDRVRDQPQHF. CDR3 DNA sequence: TGTGCCAGCAGTGATAGAGTGAGGGATCAGCCCCAGCATTTT. The V and J genes are TRBV2 and TRBJ1-5; no reliable D call. V was cut by 3 bases and J by 5 bases, with 11 bases left in between. This CDR3 spans 14 amino acids. Germline V gives CDR1 SNHLY, CDR2 FYNNEI.

DNA of the CDR3: TGTGCCAGCAGTGAGGAATACGAGCAGTACTTC. This codes for CASSEEYEQYF. The V and J genes are TRBV2 and TRBJ2-7; D call uncertain. The CDR3 has 11 amino acids. Trimming removed 3 bases at V and 4 bases at J, with 4 bases between. Germline V gene data show CDR1 as SNHLY and CDR2 as FYNNEI.

The chain has TRBV6-5 and TRBJ1-2, with D maybe TRBD1 (5 bases). Deletions cut 0 bases from V and 1 base from J, with 12 bases between. The CDR3 is 16 residues long. Per germline, CDR1 MNHEY and CDR2 SVGAGI. The CDR3 coding sequence is TGTGCCAGCAGTTACTCGAAGGGAAGGGGTAACTATGGCTACACCTTC. Translating gives CASSYSKGRGNYGYTF.